These 14 T cell receptor beta chains came from one sample sequenced in a study of blood T cells in healthy people across ages. A second PCR of about 7 to 12 cycles used a sample-barcoded 5' primer and a J-beta primer mix. TCRdb reprocessed the 5' RACE reads via MiXCR and lists one record per CDR3 protein. The sample holds hundreds of thousands of distinct CDR3 sequences; roughly 50% are singletons and the top ten take over 10%. The sample taken for sequencing was blood. These receptors were obtained from a man aged 30 to 39 in good health.

As regards this clonotype: A much larger clone differs by one base, so this may be a read error. The chain joins TRBV5-1 to TRBJ2-7; D is uncertain. In germline, CDR1 is SGHRS, CDR2 YFSETQ. Trimming pared 0 bases from V and 13 bases from J, leaving 17 bases between. The CDR3 is 13 amino acids. CDR3 in DNA: TGCGCCAGCAGCTTGGCTCCGCAAGAGACCCACTACTTC. It yields the protein CASSLAPQETHYF. The variable domain in full, with the rest retrieved from reference TRBV5-1 and TRBJ2-7, is KAGVTQTPRYLIKTRGQQVTLSCSPISGHRSVSWYQQTPGQGLQFLFEYFSETQRNKGNFPGRFSGRQFSNSRSEMNVSTLELGDSALYLCASSLAPQETHYFGPGTRLTVT.

This clonotype showed up just a few times. The chain joins TRBV7-2 to TRBJ1-2; no definite D call. Germline CDR1 SGHTA, CDR2 FQGNSA. V lost 5 bases and J lost 4, with 11 bases in between. This CDR3 has 13 residues. DNA of the CDR3: TGTGCCAGCAGCCCCACAGAAATCTATGGCTACACCTTC. Residues: CASSPTEIYGYTF.

J is TRBJ1-2 and V is TRBV10-3; tentatively, D is TRBD1 (5 bases). CDR3 length equals 14 residues. The V end was cut by 3 bases, the J end by 7 bases, with 15 bases between. CDR1 is ENHRY, CDR2 SYGVKD, per germline. The CDR3 loop reads CAISDDSGTSGYTF. DNA for the CDR3: TGTGCCATCAGTGATGATTCAGGGACGTCTGGCTACACCTTC.

The chain carries TRBV15 and TRBJ2-3; 9 positions agree with TRBD2. CDR1 is LNHNV, CDR2 YYDKDF, per germline (reference sequence). J lost 1 base, V lost 1 base, and 9 bases had no gene match. The CDR3 extends over 18 amino acids. This chain's CDR3 is CATSRGLAAVGGTDTQYF. The CDR3 DNA sequence: TGTGCCACCAGCAGAGGACTAGCGGCGGTAGGGGGCACAGATACGCAGTATTTT.

The chain is built from TRBV7-2 and TRBJ2-3; 8 nucleotides line up with TRBD2. The CDR3 has 16 amino acids. V lost 5 bases, J lost 5 bases, and 12 bases stayed unmatched. Germline V CDR1 and CDR2: SGHTA, FQGNSA. CDR3 coding DNA: TGTGCCAGCAGCCCCGGCGGGCGGGGGGCAATAGATACGCAGTATTTT. Translating it yields CASSPGGRGAIDTQYF.

This clonotype has a handful of counts. The chain carries TRBV6-1 and TRBJ1-1, with D hard to call. V lost 7 bases and J lost 1, with 13 bases in between. Germline V CDR1 and CDR2: MNHNS, SASEGT. The length of the CDR3 is 14 residues. The CDR3 coding sequence is TGTGCCAGCAAACTGAGGGAGGGGAACACTGAAGCTTTCTTT. Protein product: CASKLREGNTEAFF.

This chain links TRBV29-1 with TRBJ2-1, with TRBD2 matching over 7 bases. The CDR3 runs to 13 residues. Germline CDR1 is SQVTM and CDR2 is ANQGSEA. Trimming took 4 bases from V and 4 from J; bases not matched to a gene: 4. The CDR3 DNA reads as TGCAGCGTTGTGCTAGCGGCGTACAATGAGCAGTTCTTC. It specifies CSVVLAAYNEQFF.

In this sample, this clonotype turned up a few times. The J gene is TRBJ2-5, the V gene TRBV7-2; 13 positions match TRBD2. The CDR3 extends over 16 amino acids. Germline V gene data show CDR1 as SGHTA and CDR2 as FQGNSA. The V gene end was trimmed by 5 bases and the J gene end by 5 bases; junction bases not matched to a gene: 8. The CDR3 reads CASSRGLAGEWETQYF. CDR3 DNA: TGTGCCAGCAGCAGAGGACTAGCGGGGGAATGGGAGACCCAGTACTTC.

There are a few counts of this clonotype. The chain has TRBV28 and TRBJ2-4, with unresolved D. Trimming cost V 8 bases and J 0 bases, with 5 bases left between them. This CDR3 spans 12 amino acids. Germline CDR1 is MDHEN and CDR2 is SYDVKM. The DNA of the CDR3 is TGTGCCAGCGGCATAGCCAAAAACATTCAGTACTTC. Translated, it gives CASGIAKNIQYF.

The chain uses TRBV5-4 and TRBJ2-1, with 10 bases identical to TRBD2. From germline, CDR1 is SGHNT and CDR2 YYREEE (reference sequence). The V and J ends lost 2 bases and 8 bases, in that order; junction bases with no gene match: 13. This CDR3 contains 17 residues. CDR3 loop: CASSLWLSGGNFDEQFF. The CDR3 nucleotides are TGTGCCAGCAGCTTATGGCTTAGCGGGGGGAATTTCGATGAGCAGTTCTTC.

This clonotype was picked up one time. This chain connects TRBV10-3 to TRBJ2-7, with D perhaps assigned TRBD1 or TRBD2 (6 bases each). Germline assignment: CDR1 ENHRY and CDR2 SYGVKD. V was shortened by 9 bases and J by 2 bases, with 14 bases between the two germline ends. This CDR3 has 13 amino acids. The CDR3 nucleotides are TGTGCCATTAGGGGGACTCAAACCTACGAGCAGTACTTC. This gives the protein CAIRGTQTYEQYF.

This clonotype was counted between two and nine times. The genes are TRBV12-3 or TRBV12-4 and TRBJ1-2; D possibly corresponds to TRBD1 (5 bases). The CDR3 sequence is 14 residues long. V lost 6 bases, J lost 6 bases, and 17 bases lay in between. In DNA form, the CDR3 reads TGTGCCAGCAGCCCCCTAGGGGAGCTAAATGGCTACACCTTC. Translating it yields CASSPLGELNGYTF.

J is TRBJ2-1 and V is TRBV5-4; 10 nucleotides match TRBD2. The CDR3 sequence is 16 residues long. CDR1 SGHNT and CDR2 YYREEE come from the germline V gene (reference sequence). V shed 4 bases, J shed 0 bases, and the junction held 4 bases outside the gene matches. The CDR3 bases are TGTGCCAGCAGCAGCGGGGGGGCAGGCTCCTACAATGAGCAGTTCTTC. Its protein is CASSSGGAGSYNEQFF.

This chain links TRBV29-1 with TRBJ2-7; the D is unclear. The CDR3 extends over 14 amino acids. The germline V gene encodes CDR1 SQVTM and CDR2 ANQGSEA. The germline V and J ends were trimmed by 3 bases and 0 bases, with 12 bases remaining between them. The CDR3 DNA follows: TGCAGCGTTGAGGCATCGCCCCGCTCCTACGAGCAGTACTTC. Amino acids: CSVEASPRSYEQYF.